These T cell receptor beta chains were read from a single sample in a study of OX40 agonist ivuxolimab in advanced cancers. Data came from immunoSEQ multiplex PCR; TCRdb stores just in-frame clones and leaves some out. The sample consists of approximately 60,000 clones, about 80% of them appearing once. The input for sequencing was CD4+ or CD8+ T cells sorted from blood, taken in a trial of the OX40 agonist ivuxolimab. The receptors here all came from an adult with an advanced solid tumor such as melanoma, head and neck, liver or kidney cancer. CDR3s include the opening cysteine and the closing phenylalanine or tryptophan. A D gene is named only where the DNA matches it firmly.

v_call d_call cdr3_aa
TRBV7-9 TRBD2 CASSYGLARETQYF
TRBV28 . CASSSGGSYNEQFF
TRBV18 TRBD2 CASSTTSGSYEQYF
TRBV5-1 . CASSSTQGGVRDTQYF
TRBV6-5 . CASSSAVEGYTF
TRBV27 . CASSFSRRSSYNSPLHF
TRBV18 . CASSEYTGTANTEAFF
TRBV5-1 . CASSLAADLNEKLFF
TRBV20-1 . CSARDSYPYTF
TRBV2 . CASQRSKRDTEAFF
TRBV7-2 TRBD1 CASSLAPGQGAPYEQYF
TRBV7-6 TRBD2 CASSLVPSGYGAGVYEQYF
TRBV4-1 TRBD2 CASSPGLAGGRAKNIQYF
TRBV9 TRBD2 CASSVTRTSGTGELFF
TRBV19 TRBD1 CASSIGTADGYTF
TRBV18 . CASSQATSYEQYF
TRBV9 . CASSVLTPPGDTQYF
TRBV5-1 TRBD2 CASGTSPLNTGELFF
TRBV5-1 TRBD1 CASSLGGLGQRQETQYF
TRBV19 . CASSIDGTRDTQYF
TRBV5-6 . CASSLDRGTEAFF
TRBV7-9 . CASSPDTGELFF
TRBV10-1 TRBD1 CASVPPGTGARTSYGYTF
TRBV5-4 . CASSLSAGQQFF
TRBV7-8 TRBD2 CASSLGGLAGVSYEQYF
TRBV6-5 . CASSSGLSNQPQHF
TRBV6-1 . CASSEASRTASYEQYF
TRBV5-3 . CARRHNSYQPHGYTF
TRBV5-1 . CASSSGAADNEKLFF
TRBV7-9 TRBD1 CASRTGVYGTEAFF
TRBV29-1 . CSVQNQETQYF
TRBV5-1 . CASSLDSTSTDTQYF
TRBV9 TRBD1 CASSDPQGGFEKLFF
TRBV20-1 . CSGLLTDTQYF
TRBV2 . CARGQPPYEQYF
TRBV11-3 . CASSLNLGTEAFF
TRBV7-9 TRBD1 CASSSPGQGTDNEQFF
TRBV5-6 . CASSLRPGRWETQYF